The clone carrying this T cell receptor beta chain was seen at least ten times. The antigen is not known. The sample originates from a study of T cells after yellow fever vaccination. Whole-study findings and limits: Peaking faster, on day 5 versus 15, the secondary response was nonetheless weaker. Post-booster repertoires again held most primary-vaccination clones (approximately 96% CD4, over 80% CD8).

The CDR3 length is 19 residues. The germline V gene encodes CDR1 LGHNA and CDR2 YSLEER. Trimming removed 2 bases from V and 5 bases from J, with 27 bases in between. Universal primer sites and UMIs were introduced during 5'RACE template-switching synthesis of TCR cDNA. TCRdb re-derived calls from the 5' RACE reads in MiXCR, one entry per CDR3 protein. The sample gives more than 90,000 distinct CDR3 sequences, 6.5% to 9% of which show up once; about 25% is in the top ten. The genes are TRBV4-3 and TRBJ1-1, with TRBD1 as a possible D gene (5 bases). Sample: CD8+ T cells sorted from PBMCs, taken 45 days after the yellow fever booster vaccination. The clonotype comes from a man aged 25-45 years who received the YFV17D yellow fever vaccine. The CDR3 nucleotides read TGCGCCAGCAGCCAAAAGTCGATGGGGGGGATGGGTCCGGGGACTGAAGCTTTCTTT. It translates to CASSQKSMGGMGPGTEAFF.